The rows below give T cell receptor beta chains drawn from one sample of a study of neurological immune-mediated disorders. TCRdb passed the 5' RACE reads through MiXCR, listing each CDR3 protein once. The sample contains roughly 41,000 distinct CDR3 sequences, over 8.5% of which appear only once. Sequenced input: PBMCs. The source of these receptors is a man between 60 and 70 years old with HTLV-1-associated myelopathy (HAM/TSP). The CDR3 runs from the conserved cysteine through the conserved F or W. D genes are given only for firm matches. Size is stated for part of the rows, as once, few or many counts, or as a class when the clone is expanded.

D gene	V gene	J gene	clone size	CDR3 DNA	CDR3 protein
TRBD2	TRBV5-1	TRBJ2-1	-	TGCGCCAGCAGCCGGGGGGACGGGACCTACAACGAGCAGTTCTTC	CASSRGDGTYNEQFF
-	TRBV7-8	TRBJ1-4	many	TGTGCCAGCGCGATAGGAGGGCAGGAAAAACTGTTTTTT	CASAIGGQEKLFF
-	TRBV12-3/TRBV12-4	TRBJ2-2	many	TGTGCCAGCAGTTTTATCGGGGGAGGTACCGGGGAGCTGTTTTTT	CASSFIGGGTGELFF
TRBD2	TRBV7-9	TRBJ2-5	many	TGTGCCAGCAGCTTAAGGCCTAGCGGCCAAGAGACCCAGTACTTC	CASSLRPSGQETQYF
TRBD1	TRBV6-1	TRBJ2-7	many	TGTGCCAGCAGCCGAACGGGACAGGGACTCTACGAGCAGTACTTC	CASSRTGQGLYEQYF
-	TRBV20-1	TRBJ1-5	many	TGCAGTGCTAGAGGCCCAAATAGCAATCAGCCCCAGCATTTT	CSARGPNSNQPQHF
TRBD1	TRBV5-1	TRBJ2-1	many	TGCGCCAGCAGCCAGGGACAGCCTTCGAATGAGCAGTTCTTC	CASSQGQPSNEQFF
TRBD1	TRBV12-3/TRBV12-4	TRBJ1-1	many	TGTGCCAGCAGCCTTTCTGGACAGGGGAACACTGAAGCTTTCTTT	CASSLSGQGNTEAFF
-	TRBV2	TRBJ2-5	-	TGCACCAGCAGTCTCGGGACACGGGAGACCCAGTACTTC	CTSSLGTRETQYF
TRBD1	TRBV12-3/TRBV12-4	TRBJ2-7	medium-sized	TGTGTCAGCAGTTACAGGGGGCCCTACGAGCAGTACTTC	CVSSYRGPYEQYF
TRBD1	TRBV29-1	TRBJ1-1	few	TGCAGCGTGACCCGGGACAGGGCTACTGAAGCTTTCTTT	CSVTRDRATEAFF
-	TRBV12-3/TRBV12-4	TRBJ2-7	many	TGTGCCAGCAGTTTGGGTCGGGGCGAGCAGTACTTC	CASSLGRGEQYF
TRBD1	TRBV5-1	TRBJ2-7	many	TGCGCCAGCAGCGTCTTGGGACAGGGGAACGAGCAGTACTTC	CASSVLGQGNEQYF
TRBD1	TRBV10-3	TRBJ1-2	many	TGTGCCATCAGTGGAGGTGGACAGGGGGCGTCTGGCTACACCTTC	CAISGGGQGASGYTF
TRBD2	TRBV5-1	TRBJ2-7	many	TGCGCCAGCAGCTTTGATAGCGGGAGGTTTTACGAGCAGTACTTC	CASSFDSGRFYEQYF
-	TRBV10-3	TRBJ2-1	many	TGTGCCATCAGGGGGGGGGCAGAGCAGTTCTTC	CAIRGGAEQFF
-	TRBV12-3/TRBV12-4	TRBJ2-2	many	TGTGCCAGCAGTCCTACAGGGTTGCACACCGGGGAGCTGTTTTTT	CASSPTGLHTGELFF
-	TRBV28	TRBJ2-2	many	TGTGCCAGCACTTCCCGAGGGGGGCGCCGGACCGGGGAGCTGTTTTTT	CASTSRGGRRTGELFF
-	TRBV7-2	TRBJ1-3	-	TGTGCCAGCAGCTTCCCTCCTATCTCTGGAAACACCATATATTTT	CASSFPPISGNTIYF
TRBD1	TRBV12-3/TRBV12-4	TRBJ2-3	many	TGTGCCAGCAGTCAGGGACAGTCCCTGCTCACAGATACGCAGTATTTT	CASSQGQSLLTDTQYF
-	TRBV20-1	TRBJ2-1	many	TGCAGTGCTAGACTAGCGAACAATGAGCAGTTCTTC	CSARLANNEQFF
-	TRBV15	TRBJ1-1	many	TGTGCCACCAGCAGAGACTCGAACACTGAAGCTTTCTTT	CATSRDSNTEAFF
-	TRBV12-3/TRBV12-4	TRBJ2-5	once	TGTACCAGCAGTGAGGGACTCCTAGAGACCCAGTACTTC	CTSSEGLLETQYF
-	TRBV28	TRBJ1-2	many	TGTGCCAGCAGTTTTTCCTCGGACGGGGTTAACTATGGCTACACCTTC	CASSFSSDGVNYGYTF
-	TRBV7-3	TRBJ1-5	many	TGTGCCAGCAGCTCCGTTTGGGGTACCGTGGGCAATCAGCCCCAGCATTTT	CASSSVWGTVGNQPQHF
TRBD1	TRBV7-2	TRBJ2-1	many	TGTGCCAGCAGCCCGGACAGGGGGAAGCAGTTCTTC	CASSPDRGKQFF
-	TRBV12-3/TRBV12-4	TRBJ2-1	many	TGTGCCAGCAGTCTCGGACTTTTAGATGAGCAGTTCTTC	CASSLGLLDEQFF
TRBD1	TRBV12-3/TRBV12-4	TRBJ2-7	many	TGTGCCAGCACCGCACAGGGGTCCTACGAGCAGTACTTC	CASTAQGSYEQYF
TRBD1	TRBV20-1	TRBJ1-1	many	TGCAGTGCTACAGACAGGGGGCGCGGGGACACTGAAGCTTTCTTT	CSATDRGRGDTEAFF
-	TRBV12-3/TRBV12-4	TRBJ2-7	-	TGTGCCAGCAGTTTAAGACATTACCCCTCCTACGAGCAGTACTTC	CASSLRHYPSYEQYF
-	TRBV7-9	TRBJ1-1	many	TGTGCCAGCAGCTTAGTCAGCCGCGATCAGGGAGCTTTCTTT	CASSLVSRDQGAFF
TRBD1	TRBV4-1	TRBJ1-4	many	TGCGCCAGCAGCCAAGAAAGACAGGGAAACGAAAAACTGTTTTTT	CASSQERQGNEKLFF
TRBD1	TRBV5-1	TRBJ1-6	many	TGCGCCAGCAGCTTGGCACAGGGGTATAATTCACCCCTCCACTTT	CASSLAQGYNSPLHF
-	TRBV7-9	TRBJ2-7	-	TGTGCCAGCACGGCGGGCTCCTACGAGCAGTACTTC	CASTAGSYEQYF
-	TRBV6-4	TRBJ1-1	many	TGTGCCAGCAGACGGGGGACTGAAGCTTTCTTT	CASRRGTEAFF
TRBD1	TRBV4-2	TRBJ1-1	many	TGTGCCAGCAGCCCCTACCGTGACAGGGAGATGAACACTGAAGCTTTCTTT	CASSPYRDREMNTEAFF
-	TRBV7-9	TRBJ2-5	few	TGTGCCAGCAGCTCGGGCAGACGAGGGACCCAGTACTTC	CASSSGRRGTQYF
TRBD1	TRBV6-2/TRBV6-3	TRBJ2-7	many	TGTGCCAGCAAACCCGGGACAGGGTCTGTTCGGCAGTACTTC	CASKPGTGSVRQYF
-	TRBV20-1	TRBJ2-7	many	TGCAGTGCTATGGGGACTCCTGGGAACGAGCAGTACTTC	CSAMGTPGNEQYF
-	TRBV15	TRBJ2-5	many	TGTGCCGTATCCCCTCGGGGCGGGGAGACCCAGTACTTC	CAVSPRGGETQYF